This T cell receptor beta chain was recorded in a study of identical twins. Trimming took 4 bases from V and 10 from J, leaving 21 bases between them. Germline CDR1 reads SGDLS; CDR2 reads YYNGEE. The CDR3 length is 15 residues. One entry per CDR3 protein results from TCRdb running MiXCR on the 5' RACE reads. The data hold roughly 770,000 distinct CDR3 sequences, with 15% to 20% observed a single time. These data are also associated with another study on T cells expressing NK-cell markers.

This sequence was found in a woman aged 18-29 years in good health. The sequenced sample consisted of PBMCs. The chain has TRBV9 and TRBJ2-1, with D perhaps TRBD1 or TRBD2 (6 bases each). The CDR3 spells CASSSEGGLQKEQFF. CDR3 coding DNA: TGTGCCAGCAGCTCAGAAGGGGGACTGCAGAAAGAGCAGTTCTTC.